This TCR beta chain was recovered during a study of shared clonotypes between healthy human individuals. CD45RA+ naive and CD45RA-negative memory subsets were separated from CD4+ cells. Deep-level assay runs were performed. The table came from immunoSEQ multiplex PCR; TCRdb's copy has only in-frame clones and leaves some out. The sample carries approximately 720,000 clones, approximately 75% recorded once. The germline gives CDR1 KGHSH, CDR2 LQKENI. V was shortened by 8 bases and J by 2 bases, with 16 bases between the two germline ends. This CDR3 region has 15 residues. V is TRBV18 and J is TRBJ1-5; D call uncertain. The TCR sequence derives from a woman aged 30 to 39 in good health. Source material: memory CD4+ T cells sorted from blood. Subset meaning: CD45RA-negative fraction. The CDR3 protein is CASTPIGDGNQPQHF. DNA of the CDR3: TGTGCCAGCACCCCGATCGGGGATGGCAATCAGCCCCAGCATTTT.